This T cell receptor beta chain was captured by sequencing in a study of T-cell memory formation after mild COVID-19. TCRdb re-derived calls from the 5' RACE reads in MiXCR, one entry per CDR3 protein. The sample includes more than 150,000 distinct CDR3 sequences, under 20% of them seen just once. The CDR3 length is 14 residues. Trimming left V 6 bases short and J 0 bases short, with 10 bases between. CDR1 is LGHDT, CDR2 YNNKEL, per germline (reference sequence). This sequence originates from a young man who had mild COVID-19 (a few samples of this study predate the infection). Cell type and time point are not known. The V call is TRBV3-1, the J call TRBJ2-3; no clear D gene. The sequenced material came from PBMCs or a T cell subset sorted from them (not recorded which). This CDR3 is CASSLTPSTDTQYF. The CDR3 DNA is TGTGCCAGCAGTCTAACACCTAGCACAGATACGCAGTATTTT.